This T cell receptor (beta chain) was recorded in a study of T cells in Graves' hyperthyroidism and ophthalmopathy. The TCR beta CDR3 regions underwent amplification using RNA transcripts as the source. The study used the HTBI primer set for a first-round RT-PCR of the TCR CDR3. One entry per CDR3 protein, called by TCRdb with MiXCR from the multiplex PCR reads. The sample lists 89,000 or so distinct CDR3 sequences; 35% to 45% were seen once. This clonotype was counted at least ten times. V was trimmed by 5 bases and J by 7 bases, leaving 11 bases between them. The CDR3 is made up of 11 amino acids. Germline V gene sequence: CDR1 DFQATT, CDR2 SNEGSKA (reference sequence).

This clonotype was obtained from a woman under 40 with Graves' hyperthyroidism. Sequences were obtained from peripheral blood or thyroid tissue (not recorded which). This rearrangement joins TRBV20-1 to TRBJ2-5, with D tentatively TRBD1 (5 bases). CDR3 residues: CSARQGRTQYF. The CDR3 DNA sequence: TGCAGTGCTCGTCAGGGTCGGACCCAGTACTTC.